These 11 T cell receptor beta chains originate from one sample sequenced in a study of blood T cell repertoires in COVID-19. The repertoire was sequenced with immunoSEQ multiplex PCR; TCRdb's copy has only in-frame clones and lacks some. The sample includes 29,000 or so clones, around 90% of them seen just once. The sequencing input was peripheral blood. The receptors come from a man aged 50 or older with active COVID-19.

This clone was counted a single time. The DNA of the CDR3 is TGTGCCAGCTCAGGGACTAGCGGAACAGATACGCAGTATTTT. Its protein is CASSGTSGTDTQYF. The chain employs TRBV18 and TRBJ2-3; 11 nucleotides match TRBD2. Germline V gene lookup returns CDR1 KGHSH and CDR2 LQKENI. After removal of 5 bases from V and 3 bases from J, the junction contained 1 base not matched to a gene. The CDR3 covers 14 residues. The full variable domain, completed using reference TRBV18 and TRBJ2-3, is NAGVMQNPRHLVRRRGQEARLRCSPMKGHSHVYWYRQLPEEGLKFMVYLQKENIIDESGMPKERFSAEFPKEGPSILRIQQVVRGDSAAYFCASSGTSGTDTQYFGPGTRLTVL.

The CDR3 DNA is TGTGCCTGGCTACTCGACTCTGGAAACACCATATATTTT. Protein sequence: CAWLLDSGNTIYF. The chain has TRBV30 and TRBJ1-3; D unclear. Germline V gene lookup returns CDR1 GTSNPN and CDR2 SVGIG (reference sequence). V dropped 5 bases and J dropped 0 bases, with 8 bases sitting between them. This CDR3 has 13 residues.

This sequence joins TRBV28 and TRBJ2-1; TRBD1 matches at 9 bases. Trimming took 11 bases from V and 4 from J; bases not matched to a gene: 9. The CDR3 sequence is 14 residues long. Germline V gene data show CDR1 as MDHEN and CDR2 as SYDVKM. The CDR3 bases are TGTGCCGCACTAGACAGGGGGTCTTACAATGAGCAGTTCTTC. Amino acid sequence: CAALDRGSYNEQFF.

This chain links TRBV18 with TRBJ2-1, with TRBD1 matching 7 bases. The J segment lost 5 bases and the V segment lost 0 bases, leaving 1 base of the junction unmatched. The CDR3 consists of 14 residues. CDR1 and CDR2 (germline): KGHSH, LQKENI. The chain's CDR3 is CASSPPTGNNEQFF. CDR3 coding DNA: TGTGCCAGCTCACCACCGACAGGGAACAATGAGCAGTTCTTC. The full variable domain, with the rest looked up from reference TRBV18 and TRBJ2-1, is NAGVMQNPRHLVRRRGQEARLRCSPMKGHSHVYWYRQLPEEGLKFMVYLQKENIIDESGMPKERFSAEFPKEGPSILRIQQVVRGDSAAYFCASSPPTGNNEQFFGPGTRLTVL.

J is TRBJ2-7 and V is TRBV6-5, with D tentatively TRBD1 (6 bases). The CDR3 sequence is 16 residues long. CDR1 and CDR2 (germline): MNHEY, SVGAGI. V lost 2 bases and J 3 bases, leaving 17 bases between the germline ends. CDR3 loop: CASSYRPSGAIYEQYF. DNA for the CDR3: TGTGCCAGCAGTTACCGACCGTCAGGGGCCATCTACGAGCAGTACTTC.

The chain carries TRBV4-1 and TRBJ1-2; 8 bases align to TRBD1. CDR1 and CDR2 (germline): MGHRA, YSYEKL. The CDR3 covers 14 residues. J gave up 2 bases and V 3 bases, and 2 bases lay outside the gene matches. Here the CDR3 DNA reads TGCGCCAGCAGCCAGCGGACAGGGAACTATGGCTACACCTTC. Its protein product is CASSQRTGNYGYTF.

The chain's CDR3 is CASSLGRARGNEQFF. CDR3 nucleotides: TGTGCCAGCAGTTTAGGCAGGGCTAGGGGGAATGAGCAGTTCTTC. The chain joins TRBV28 to TRBJ2-1; weak D call: TRBD1 (6 bases). The CDR3 consists of 15 residues. V lost 2 bases and J lost 7, with 15 bases in between. CDR1 and CDR2 (germline): MDHEN, SYDVKM.

V gene TRBV21-1 combines with J gene TRBJ2-5; the table's D gene call, TRBD2, was not cross checked with the DNA. TRBV21-1 is listed as a pseudogene. The CDR3 is made up of 13 amino acids. The CDR3 nucleotides read TGTGCCAGCAGCAATCCGGCGGGAGAGACCCAGTACTTC. This codes for CASSNPAGETQYF.

The chain joins TRBV27 to TRBJ2-7; 10 nucleotides align to TRBD1. In germline, CDR1 is MNHEY, CDR2 SMNVEV (reference sequence). The J segment lost 4 bases and the V segment lost 8 bases, leaving 11 bases of the junction unmatched. CDR3 size: 15 residues. The DNA of the CDR3 is TGTGCCAGCGCTATTTTAGGGACAGGGGATTACGAGCAGTACTTC. This translates into CASAILGTGDYEQYF.

V and J are TRBV19 and TRBJ1-1; D is ambiguous. The CDR3 is made up of 15 amino acids. Germline V gene sequence: CDR1 LNHDA, CDR2 SQIVND (reference sequence). Deletions cut 3 bases from V and 4 bases from J, with 15 bases between. CDR3 in DNA: TGTGCCAGTAGTATGAGGTTGGGAGGCGGCACTGAAGCTTTCTTT. Amino acid sequence: CASSMRLGGGTEAFF. The whole variable domain, remainder taken from reference TRBV19 and TRBJ1-1, is DGGITQSPKYLFRKEGQNVTLSCEQNLNHDAMYWYRQDPGQGLRLIYYSQIVNDFQKGDIAEGYSVSREKKESFPLTVTSAQKNPTAFYLCASSMRLGGGTEAFFGQGTRLTVV.

CDR3 residues: CASNSYNEQFF. The CDR3, as DNA: TGTGCCAGCAATTCTTACAATGAGCAGTTCTTC. This chain uses TRBV2 with TRBJ2-1; unclear D gene. V shed 7 bases and J shed 4 bases, with 5 bases lying between them. This CDR3 has 11 amino acids. CDR1 SNHLY and CDR2 FYNNEI come from the germline V gene.